This TCR beta chain was identified in a study of tumor-infiltrating lymphocytes in primary liver carcinoma. General study results and limits: Relative to blood, tumors carried a significantly larger fraction of the repertoire in their top 250 clones (p = 0.039).

Germline DNA was also extracted, and blood RNA derived from unsorted whole blood. Production of TCR beta cDNA used about 500 ng total RNA together with a constant-region primer. Modified slightly, ARM-PCR produced TCR beta libraries over three nested multiplex PCR rounds. With TRBV1-TRBV30 forward primers and a C-beta reverse primer, the first two PCR rounds were run for 10 cycles each. TCRdb re-called the multiplex PCR reads through MiXCR, storing one row per CDR3 protein. The table includes fewer than 350,000 distinct CDR3 sequences, roughly two thirds detected once. As regards this clonotype: As yet, its antigen is unknown.

The J segment lost 0 bases and the V segment lost 6 bases, leaving 18 bases of the junction unmatched. This CDR3 is built from 19 residues. Germline-derived CDR1 and CDR2 are SGHKS and YYEKEE (reference sequence). This clonotype was sampled from a man aged 40-49 years with primary liver carcinoma and hepatitis B virus infection. Sequencing input: peripheral blood. The chain recombines TRBV5-5 with TRBJ2-3; 8 nucleotides line up with TRBD1. The CDR3 reads CASIKLVGQGYPSTDTQYF. The DNA for the CDR3 is TGTGCCAGCATCAAGCTTGTAGGACAGGGATATCCTAGCACAGATACGCAGTATTTT. Together with reference TRBV5-5 and TRBJ2-3, the CDR3 gives the full variable domain: DAGVTQSPTHLIKTRGQQVTLRCSPISGHKSVSWYQQVLGQGPQFIFQYYEKEERGRGNFPDRFSARQFPNYSSELNVNALLLGDSALYLCASIKLVGQGYPSTDTQYFGPGTRLTVL.